Listed below are T cell receptor beta chains from one sample, sequenced in a study of STAT5B mutations in CD4+ large granular lymphocyte leukemia. Clones were sequenced by immunoSEQ multiplex PCR, and TCRdb holds only the in-frame ones, with some missing. This repertoire shows about 32,000 clones, about 82% found once; its top ten account for 4.4%. The sequenced material came from CD4+ T cells from blood buffy coats. These receptors all stem from a human donor in good health. CDR3s include the opening cysteine and the closing phenylalanine or tryptophan. Fields, in order: clone size, V gene, D gene, J gene, CDR3 protein, CDR3 DNA. A D gene is named only where the DNA matches it firmly. The size of a clone is reported for some rows only, either as once, few or many, or as a class for expanded clones.

>NA|TRBV29-1|TRBD1|TRBJ1-3
CSVATTGLGNSGNTIYF
TGCAGCGTTGCGACGACAGGGTTGGGAAACTCTGGAAACACCATATATTTT
>NA|TRBV28|TRBD2|TRBJ2-3
CASSRPGLANTDTQYF
TGTGCCAGCAGCCGTCCGGGACTAGCGAACACAGATACGCAGTATTTT
>NA|TRBV27|NA|TRBJ2-6
CASSFGLSGANVLTF
TGTGCCAGCAGTTTTGGTCTCTCTGGGGCCAACGTCCTGACTTTC
>NA|TRBV18|NA|TRBJ1-5
CASSPQVQGRDQPQHF
TGTGCCAGCTCACCACAGGTGCAGGGCCGGGACCAGCCCCAGCATTTT
>NA|TRBV30|NA|TRBJ2-7
CASVKGMNHEQYF
TGTGCCTCCGTTAAAGGGATGAACCACGAGCAGTACTTC
>NA|TRBV10-1|NA|TRBJ1-4
CASSADSANEKLFF
TGCGCCAGCAGTGCGGACAGCGCTAATGAAAAACTGTTTTTT
>NA|TRBV6-1|NA|TRBJ1-5
CASSDRGLGNQPQHF
TGTGCCAGCAGTGACAGGGGACTGGGCAATCAGCCCCAGCATTTT
>NA|TRBV5-1|TRBD2|TRBJ2-7
CASSSRTSGSTNEQYF
TGCGCCAGCAGCTCCCGGACTAGCGGGAGTACGAACGAGCAGTACTTC
>NA|TRBV5-4|TRBD2|TRBJ2-7
CASSLGGLAGVYEQYF
TGTGCCAGCAGCTTGGGGGGTCTAGCGGGAGTTTACGAGCAGTACTTC
>NA|TRBV29-1|TRBD2|TRBJ2-2
CSVEGPGLAGALDTGELFF
TGCAGCGTTGAAGGCCCCGGACTAGCGGGAGCACTCGACACCGGGGAGCTGTTTTTT
>NA|TRBV6-1|NA|TRBJ1-5
CASNTETENQPQHF
TGTGCCAGCAATACTGAGACAGAAAATCAGCCCCAGCATTTT
>NA|TRBV4-1|TRBD2|TRBJ2-7
CASSNSGSKYF
TGCGCCAGCAGTAACAGCGGGAGTAAGTACTTC
>once|TRBV5-1|NA|TRBJ2-7
CASSKGDRSSYEQYF
TGCGCCAGCAGCAAAGGGGACCGTAGCTCCTACGAGCAGTACTTC
>NA|TRBV14|NA|TRBJ1-2
CASSRTATRYGYTF
TGTGCCAGCAGCCGGACTGCCACTAGGTATGGCTACACCTTC
>NA|TRBV11-3|NA|TRBJ2-2
CASSFHRNTGELFF
TGTGCCAGCAGCTTCCACAGAAACACCGGGGAGCTGTTTTTT
>NA|TRBV30|NA|TRBJ2-2
CAWSEVRELFF
TGTGCCTGGAGTGAAGTCCGGGAGCTGTTTTTT
>NA|TRBV2|NA|TRBJ1-2
CASRLGGGGYTF
TGTGCCAGCAGGTTGGGGGGTGGAGGCTACACCTTC
>NA|TRBV10-2|TRBD1|TRBJ1-3
CASGQGAGNTIYF
TGCGCCAGCGGACAGGGGGCTGGAAACACCATATATTTT
>NA|TRBV7-8|NA|TRBJ2-4
CASSLDTALAKNIQYF
TGTGCCAGCAGCTTAGACACAGCTCTAGCCAAAAACATTCAGTACTTC
>NA|TRBV5-5|NA|TRBJ1-4
CASSLVAANEKLFF
TGTGCCAGCAGCTTGGTTGCGGCTAATGAAAAACTGTTTTTT
>few|TRBV5-6|TRBD1|TRBJ1-4
CASSLTVRQGPHEKLFF
TGTGCCAGCAGTTTGACTGTTAGACAGGGGCCCCACGAAAAACTGTTTTTT
>NA|TRBV6-6|NA|TRBJ1-4
CASSWDAQGEKLFF
TGTGCCAGCAGCTGGGACGCCCAGGGTGAAAAACTGTTTTTT
>once|TRBV6-1|TRBD1|TRBJ1-5
CASSERGTGRGQPQHF
TGTGCCAGCAGTGAAAGGGGGACAGGGAGGGGTCAGCCCCAGCATTTT
>NA|TRBV19|NA|TRBJ1-5
CAGGGRGNQPQHF
TGTGCCGGGGGGGGTAGAGGGAATCAGCCCCAGCATTTT
>NA|TRBV5-1|NA|TRBJ2-7
CASSLIDVQSYEQYF
TGCGCCAGCAGCTTGATTGATGTACAGAGTTACGAGCAGTACTTC
>NA|TRBV27|NA|TRBJ2-5
CASSLNARQETQYF
TGTGCCAGCAGTTTAAACGCCAGACAAGAGACCCAGTACTTC
>once|TRBV5-4|TRBD2|TRBJ2-7
CASSAQGGRASEQYF
TGTGCCAGCAGCGCACAAGGCGGGAGGGCCTCCGAGCAGTACTTC
>NA|TRBV6-4|NA|TRBJ2-6
CASSPSGGSNVLTF
TGTGCCAGCAGCCCCTCTGGGGGGTCCAACGTCCTGACTTTC
>NA|TRBV5-1|TRBD1|TRBJ2-7
CASSLERTGGEQYF
TGCGCCAGCAGCTTGGAGCGGACAGGAGGCGAGCAGTACTTC
>NA|TRBV10-2|TRBD2|TRBJ2-5
CASSDRLAATQYF
TGCGCCAGCAGTGATCGGCTAGCGGCTACCCAGTACTTC
>NA|TRBV7-3|NA|TRBJ2-5
CASSFGYRETQYF
TGTGCCAGCAGCTTTGGCTACCGGGAGACCCAGTACTTC